This T cell receptor beta chain was found in a study of OX40 agonist ivuxolimab in advanced cancers. At the level of the whole study: Ivuxolimab was a fully human IgG2 agonistic monoclonal antibody targeting the costimulatory receptor OX40 (CD134). The point of sequencing TCRbeta in the periphery was to test whether ivuxolimab changed TCR sequence diversity and drove clonal T-cell expansion. The monotherapy dose-escalation portion (N ≈ 52 patients) of the phase I ivuxolimab trial is reported in the paper. Of the approximately 54 dose-escalation patients, hepatocellular carcinoma was present in approximately 20, melanoma in roughly 15, renal cell carcinoma in 9 and head and neck cancer in 9. Prior anti-PD-1, anti-PD-L1 or anti-CTLA-4 therapy was permitted, and 30% to 45% of dose-escalation patients had received checkpoint inhibitors. In the dose-escalation cohort, 70% to 90% of patients were male, and the mean age was around 60 years with a range of about 20 to 79. Partial responses occurred in three dose-escalation patients: two with cutaneous melanoma and one with hepatocellular carcinoma. Intravenous ivuxolimab was administered to patients every 2 weeks at six dose levels: 0.01, 0.1, 0.3, 1.5, 3 and 10 mg/kg. The paper's findings and limits, for the study overall: At doses from 0.1 to 3.0 mg/kg, clonal expansion was seen in both CD4+ and CD8+ blood T cells between baseline and week 6. Low levels of normalized T-cell clonal expansion were also seen in some nonresponding patients. In the 0.1-3.0 mg/kg groups, partial responders were among the patients with the lowest normalized peripheral clonal expansion, particularly in CD8+ T cells. After ivuxolimab, more expanded clones were found on average in CD8+ T cells than in CD4+ T cells. Which antigens the clonally expanded peripheral T cells were specific for was not determined.

The trial excluded patients who had a history of autoimmune disease or were on systemic immunosuppression. Peripheral blood for TCR sequencing was collected from all dose cohorts at baseline, on cycle 4 day 1, and on cycle 7 day 1. Samples came from an open-label, multicenter, first-in-human phase I dose-escalation trial of ivuxolimab. Adults with locally advanced or metastatic melanoma, renal cell carcinoma, hepatocellular carcinoma or head and neck squamous cell carcinoma were enrolled in the trial. CD4+ and CD8+ T cells were sorted separately from peripheral blood before TCR sequencing. Remarks on this clone: Its antigen is not yet known. No base quality information exists; no much larger clone differs at one position.

Genomic DNA was isolated from the sorted cells so that the TCRbeta CDR3 region could be sequenced. TCRbeta CDR3 regions were sequenced using the immunoSEQ Assay. TCRdb retrieved this table from immuneACCESS and kept in-frame rearrangements only. Not all clones are present; in checked studies, unresolved V genes account for under half, and no reason is known for the remainder. For this sample the table gives about 38,000 clones, of which 85% were detected only once. 35% to 45% of the sample lies in the top ten. The source material was CD4+ or CD8+ T cells sorted from blood, sampled in a trial of the OX40 agonist ivuxolimab. This receptor was identified in an adult with an advanced solid tumor such as melanoma, head and neck, liver or kidney cancer.

The sequenced DNA: TGTGCCAGCAGCTTGGCCCGGGCAGCAGGCAATGAGCAGTTCTTC. Its translation reads: CASSLARAAGNEQFF. This chain joins TRBV5-8 to TRBJ2-1; the D gene cannot be named for sure. CDR3 length: 15 amino acids, cysteine to phenylalanine. This entry keeps only the CDR3 DNA: 45 bases, framed from base 1. V is shortened by 0 bases, J by 6 bases, and the region joining them spans 13 bases. CDR1 and CDR2, per the germline V gene, are SGHTS and YDEGEE. Joined to the reference TRBV5-8 and TRBJ2-1 proteins, this CDR3 gives the full variable domain: EAGVTQSPTHLIKTRGQQATLRCSPISGHTSVYWYQQALGLGLQFLLWYDEGEERNRGNFPPRFSGRQFPNYSSELNVNALELEDSALYLCASSLARAAGNEQFFGPGTRLTVL.